Shown below are 29 T cell receptor beta chains from a single sample sequenced in a study of OX40 agonist ivuxolimab in advanced cancers. Here immunoSEQ multiplex PCR was the method, and the copy in TCRdb shows in-frame clones only, minus some. The data contain approximately 75,000 clones, 85% of them singletons. This specimen was CD4+ or CD8+ T cells sorted from blood, taken in a trial of the OX40 agonist ivuxolimab. The receptors derive from an adult with an advanced solid tumor such as melanoma, head and neck, liver or kidney cancer.

The chain recombines TRBV7-9 with TRBJ1-2, with TRBD1 identical over 9 bases. The J segment lost 9 bases and the V segment lost 5 bases, leaving 10 bases of the junction unmatched. The CDR3 contains 14 residues. Looked up from germline, CDR1 is SEHNR and CDR2 is FQNEAQ (reference sequence). As DNA, the CDR3 is TGTGCCAGCAGCCGACCGGGACAGGGCATTCGCTACACCTTC. This sequence encodes CASSRPGQGIRYTF.

The rearrangement links TRBV10-3 to TRBJ1-2, with D possibly matching TRBD1 (6 bases). CDR1 and CDR2 from the germline V gene are ENHRY and SYGVKD. The CDR3 contains 14 residues. V gave up 5 bases and J gave up 4 bases, with 14 bases separating them. CDR3 residues: CAISPQGVAYGYTF. The CDR3 DNA follows: TGTGCCATCAGTCCACAGGGTGTTGCCTATGGCTACACCTTC.

This clone was picked up a small number of times. The rearrangement joins TRBV27 to TRBJ2-3, with D hard to call. Per germline, CDR1 MNHEY and CDR2 SMNVEV (reference sequence). The CDR3 consists of 17 residues. Trimming removed 2 bases from V and 2 bases from J, with 17 bases in between. The CDR3: CASSLPTFYSPTDTQYF. The CDR3 DNA reads as TGTGCCAGCAGTTTACCCACATTCTACTCCCCCACAGATACGCAGTATTTT.

The chain links TRBV5-5 to TRBJ1-5; 10 bases align to TRBD1. J gave up 6 bases and V 0 bases, and 3 bases lay outside the gene matches. In germline, CDR1 is SGHKS, CDR2 YYEKEE (reference sequence). The CDR3 totals 15 residues. The CDR3 region is CASSLGQGAVQPQHF. The CDR3 DNA follows: TGTGCCAGCAGCTTGGGACAGGGGGCAGTTCAGCCCCAGCATTTT.

V usage is TRBV30 and J usage is TRBJ2-7; no clear D gene. The germline CDR1 and CDR2 sequences are GTSNPN and SVGIG (reference sequence). CDR3 size: 11 residues. The V gene lost 1 base and the J gene lost 6 bases, with 7 bases spanning the gap. The CDR3 coding sequence is TGTGCCTGGAGTGGCCGAACCGAGCAGTACTTC. Its translation: CAWSGRTEQYF.

This clone was observed a handful of times. V is TRBV27 and J is TRBJ2-1; D is unclear. Germline-derived CDR1 and CDR2 are MNHEY and SMNVEV (reference sequence). The CDR3 extends over 15 amino acids. The ends were cut back, 4 bases at V and 1 base at J, with 11 bases in the middle. This CDR3 reads CASSSSLLSYNEQFF. The CDR3 region has the DNA TGTGCCAGCAGTTCATCTCTGTTGTCCTACAATGAGCAGTTCTTC.

The V and J genes are TRBV5-1 and TRBJ1-2, with D hard to call. The CDR3 loop spans 15 amino acids. Trimming left V 0 bases short and J 4 bases short, with 13 bases between. CDR1 is SGHRS and CDR2 is YFSETQ in the germline V gene. The DNA for the CDR3 is TGCGCCAGCAGCTTGGGAGGGCAGGCCCCCTATGGCTACACCTTC. Protein sequence: CASSLGGQAPYGYTF.

This chain connects TRBV27 to TRBJ1-5; D may be TRBD1 (6 bases). This CDR3 is built from 13 residues. Trimming pared 5 bases from V and 7 bases from J, leaving 12 bases between. The V gene's germline CDR1 is MNHEY and CDR2 SMNVEV (reference sequence). CDR3 loop: CASSQSRGQPQHF. The DNA for the CDR3 is TGTGCCAGCAGTCAATCCAGGGGCCAGCCCCAGCATTTT.

This sequence joins TRBV7-9 and TRBJ2-7; no clear D. This CDR3 spans 13 amino acids. Germline CDR1 reads SEHNR; CDR2 reads FQNEAQ (reference sequence). The V gene lost 1 base and the J gene lost 2 bases, with 6 bases spanning the gap. The CDR3 DNA sequence: TGTGCCAGCAGCTTAGAGGTTACCTACGAGCAGTACTTC. It is translated as CASSLEVTYEQYF.

V gene TRBV12-5 combines with J gene TRBJ2-6; no clear D gene. V lost 8 bases, J lost 0 bases, and 5 bases lay in between. CDR1 and CDR2 from the germline V gene are LGHNT and FRNRAP. This CDR3 is 13 amino acids long. The CDR3 protein is CASCNSGANVLTF. The CDR3 nucleotides are TGTGCTAGTTGCAACTCTGGGGCCAACGTCCTGACTTTC.

This chain links TRBV7-9 with TRBJ2-1, with no clear D. The CDR3 covers 14 residues. The germline V gene has CDR1 SEHNR and CDR2 FQNEAQ (reference sequence). The ends were cut back, 0 bases at V and 3 bases at J, with 6 bases in the middle. CDR3 residues: CASSLAQHYNEQFF. Written as DNA, the CDR3 is TGTGCCAGCAGCTTAGCCCAACACTACAATGAGCAGTTCTTC.

The chain links TRBV7-2 to TRBJ2-5; D not resolved. V shed 5 bases and J shed 5 bases, with 12 bases lying between them. The CDR3 loop spans 13 amino acids. Germline V gene sequence: CDR1 SGHTA, CDR2 FQGNSA. As DNA, the CDR3 is TGTGCCAGCAGCCCCTCCTCAAGCGAGACCCAGTACTTC. It codes for CASSPSSSETQYF.

The rearrangement uses TRBV5-6 and TRBJ2-1; 8 bases are a match to TRBD1. The trim removed 2 bases at V and 4 bases at J, leaving 8 bases unmatched. CDR1 is SGHDT, CDR2 YYEEEE, per germline. This CDR3 is built from 16 residues. CDR3 sequence reads: CASSLLPGQAYNEQFF. DNA of the CDR3: TGTGCCAGCAGCTTACTTCCGGGACAGGCTTACAATGAGCAGTTCTTC.

The rearrangement uses TRBV30 and TRBJ2-5; 9 positions match TRBD1. This CDR3 has 13 amino acids. V gave up 8 bases and J gave up 5 bases; unmatched junction bases: 9. From germline, CDR1 is GTSNPN and CDR2 SVGIG (reference sequence). This chain's CDR3 is CALQGAHRETQYF. CDR3 nucleotides: TGTGCCCTACAGGGGGCGCACAGGGAGACCCAGTACTTC.

V and J are TRBV7-9 and TRBJ2-3, with D unclear. Germline V gene sequence: CDR1 SEHNR, CDR2 FQNEAQ (reference sequence). Trimming took off 1 base at V and 13 bases at J, with 15 bases between the two ends. This CDR3 has 13 residues. The DNA of the CDR3 is TGTGCCAGCAGCTTAGACGGGCGGAGTGTGAAGTATTTT. Its protein product is CASSLDGRSVKYF.

The gene calls are TRBV28 and TRBJ1-2; D is unclear. CDR1 is MDHEN, CDR2 SYDVKM, per germline. The V end lost 2 bases, the J end lost 1 base, and 11 bases lay between the germline ends. This CDR3 contains 15 residues. CDR3: CASSLPLQFNYGYTF. CDR3 DNA: TGTGCCAGCAGTTTACCCCTCCAGTTTAACTATGGCTACACCTTC.

The V call is TRBV4-2, the J call TRBJ1-1; tentative D call: TRBD1 (6 bases). CDR1 and CDR2 from the germline V gene are LGHNA and YNFKEQ. The CDR3 is 18 residues long. Trimming left V 0 bases short and J 3 bases short, with 20 bases between. The CDR3 loop is CASSQDVGGAGDYTEAFF. CDR3 sequence (DNA): TGTGCCAGCAGCCAAGATGTGGGGGGGGCAGGTGACTACACTGAAGCTTTCTTT.

The chain couples TRBV30 to TRBJ1-5; no firm D call. The germline CDR1 and CDR2 sequences are GTSNPN and SVGIG (reference sequence). V lost 0 bases, J lost 4 bases, and 13 bases lay in between. The CDR3 extends over 15 amino acids. The CDR3 is CAWSVPNLRNQPQHF. CDR3 coding DNA: TGTGCCTGGAGTGTACCGAACCTACGAAATCAGCCCCAGCATTTT.

The V call is TRBV2, the J call TRBJ2-7, with a weak D call TRBD1 (5 bases). Germline lookup yields CDR1 SNHLY and CDR2 FYNNEI. Trimming cost V 6 bases and J 2 bases, with 11 bases left between them. CDR3 length equals 13 residues. In DNA, the CDR3 is TGTGCCAGCAGATCCAGACAGACCTACGAGCAGTACTTC. Its translation is CASRSRQTYEQYF.

The chain couples TRBV4-2 to TRBJ2-1; D is possibly TRBD2 (5 bases). The CDR3 consists of 15 residues. CDR1 and CDR2 from the germline V gene are LGHNA and YNFKEQ. V was clipped by 4 bases and J by 1 base, with 11 bases between them. DNA for the CDR3: TGTGCCAGCAGCCCCGGGATGTCTTCCTACAATGAGCAGTTCTTC. Translation gives CASSPGMSSYNEQFF.

The CDR3 region is CASSLGGYEQYF. Here the CDR3 DNA reads TGTGCCAGCAGCTTGGGGGGGTACGAGCAGTACTTC. The chain employs TRBV5-6 and TRBJ2-7; the D call may be TRBD1 or TRBD2 (5 bases each). Germline CDR1 is SGHDT and CDR2 is YYEEEE. Trimming pared 0 bases from V and 4 bases from J, leaving 5 bases between. The CDR3 has 12 amino acids.

This rearrangement joins TRBV11-2 to TRBJ2-7; 7 bases map to TRBD1. The CDR3 totals 14 residues. The V gene end was trimmed by 5 bases and the J gene end by 3 bases; junction bases not matched to a gene: 7. Germline lookup yields CDR1 SGHAT and CDR2 FQNNGV. For the CDR3, the DNA is TGTGCCAGCAGCGTCGACAGGGAGAGCTACGAGCAGTACTTC. Its translation is CASSVDRESYEQYF.

Here the CDR3 reads CASSPLAGGLGQFF. The CDR3 DNA reads TGTGCCAGCAGCCCTCTAGCGGGAGGATTGGGTCAGTTCTTC. The V call is TRBV7-2, the J call TRBJ2-1; the match to TRBD2 covers 11 bases. The germline gives CDR1 SGHTA, CDR2 FQGNSA. CDR3 length: 14 amino acids. V shed 5 bases, J shed 13 bases, and the junction held 10 bases outside the gene matches.

This clone was recorded only once. The chain combines TRBV10-1 with TRBJ1-5, with D hard to call. The CDR3 is made up of 19 amino acids. Deletions cut 7 bases from V and 0 bases from J, with 25 bases between. Germline lookup yields CDR1 WNHNN and CDR2 SYGVQD (reference sequence). CDR3 amino acids: CASIPPWSPARYSNQPQHF. The CDR3, as DNA: TGCGCCAGCATCCCTCCCTGGTCCCCGGCGAGGTATAGCAATCAGCCCCAGCATTTT.

The rearrangement uses TRBV25-1 and TRBJ1-5; 7 bases match TRBD1. V shed 1 base, J shed 7 bases, and the junction held 16 bases outside the gene matches. This CDR3 spans 18 amino acids. Germline V gene data show CDR1 as MGHDK and CDR2 as SYGVNS. For the CDR3, the DNA is TGTGCCAGCAGTGAATCCCCCGCGAGACAGGGCCCCTCCCAGCCCCAGCATTTT. This codes for CASSESPARQGPSQPQHF.

This clone was counted once. V usage is TRBV19 and J usage is TRBJ1-5, with D possibly TRBD1 on 6 matching bases. This CDR3 has 15 amino acids. The V end was cut by 1 base, the J end by 9 bases, with 16 bases between. The germline gives CDR1 LNHDA, CDR2 SQIVND (reference sequence). The chain's CDR3 is CASSIVDRGRRPQHF. Written as DNA, the CDR3 is TGTGCCAGTAGTATAGTAGATCGGGGGCGCAGGCCCCAGCATTTT.

This sequence joins TRBV11-2 and TRBJ2-4; D might be TRBD2 (7 bases). Trimming removed 3 bases at V and 1 base at J, with 13 bases between. Germline values: CDR1 SGHAT, CDR2 FQNNGV. This CDR3 contains 16 residues. CDR3 residues: CASSFAGGLAKNIQYF. CDR3 nucleotides: TGTGCCAGCAGCTTTGCCGGGGGGCTGGCCAAAAACATTCAGTACTTC.

The CDR3 nucleotides read TGTGCCAGCAGCCTACGGAGCCTTGAAGCTTTCTTT. Amino acid sequence: CASSLRSLEAFF. J is TRBJ1-1 and V is TRBV7-9; D remains ambiguous. Trimming removed 5 bases at V and 7 bases at J, with 11 bases between. This CDR3 spans 12 amino acids. Germline V lookup: CDR1 SEHNR, CDR2 FQNEAQ (reference sequence).

The V call is TRBV9, the J call TRBJ2-3, with TRBD2 identical over 9 bases. CDR1 SGDLS and CDR2 YYNGEE come from the germline V gene. CDR3 length: 17 residues. Trimming took 3 bases from V and 6 from J; bases not matched to a gene: 14. CDR3 region: CASSAHSLRGGEDTQYF. The CDR3, as DNA: TGTGCCAGCAGCGCCCACAGCCTTCGCGGGGGGGAGGATACGCAGTATTTT.